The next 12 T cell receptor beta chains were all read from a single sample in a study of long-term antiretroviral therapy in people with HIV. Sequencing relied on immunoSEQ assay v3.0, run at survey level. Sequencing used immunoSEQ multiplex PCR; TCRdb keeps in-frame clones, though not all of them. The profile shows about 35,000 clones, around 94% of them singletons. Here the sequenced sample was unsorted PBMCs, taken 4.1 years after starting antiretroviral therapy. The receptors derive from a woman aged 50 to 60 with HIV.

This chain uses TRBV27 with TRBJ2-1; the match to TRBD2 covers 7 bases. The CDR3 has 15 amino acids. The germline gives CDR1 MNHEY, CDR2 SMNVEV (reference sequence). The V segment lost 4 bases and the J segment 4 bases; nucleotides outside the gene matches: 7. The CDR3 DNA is TGTGCCAGCAGTTCCGGTGCGGGGGTTTACAATGAGCAGTTCTTC. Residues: CASSSGAGVYNEQFF.

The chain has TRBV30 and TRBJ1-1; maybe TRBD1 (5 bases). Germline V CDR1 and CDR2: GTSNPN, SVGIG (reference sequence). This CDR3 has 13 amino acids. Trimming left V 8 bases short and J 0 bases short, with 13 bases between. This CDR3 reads CARREGMNTEAFF. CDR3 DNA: TGTGCCCGTCGGGAGGGGATGAACACTGAAGCTTTCTTT.

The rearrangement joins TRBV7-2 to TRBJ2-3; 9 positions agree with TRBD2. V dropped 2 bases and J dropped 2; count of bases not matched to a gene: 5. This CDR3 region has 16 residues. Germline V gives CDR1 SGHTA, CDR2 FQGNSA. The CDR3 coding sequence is TGTGCCAGCAGCTTACGGCTAGCGGGGTACACAGATACGCAGTATTTT. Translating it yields CASSLRLAGYTDTQYF.

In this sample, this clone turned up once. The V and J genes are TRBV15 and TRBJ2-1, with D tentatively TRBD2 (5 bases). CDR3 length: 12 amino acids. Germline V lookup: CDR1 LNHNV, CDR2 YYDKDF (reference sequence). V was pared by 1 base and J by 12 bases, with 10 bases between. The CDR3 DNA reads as TGTGCCACCAGCAGAGTCGAGGGAAGGCAGTTCTTC. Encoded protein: CATSRVEGRQFF.

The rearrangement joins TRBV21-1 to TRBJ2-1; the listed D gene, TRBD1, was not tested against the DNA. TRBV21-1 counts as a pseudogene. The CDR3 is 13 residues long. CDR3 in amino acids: CASWTGGRGEQFF. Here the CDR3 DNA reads TGTGCCAGCTGGACAGGGGGCCGGGGGGAGCAGTTCTTC.

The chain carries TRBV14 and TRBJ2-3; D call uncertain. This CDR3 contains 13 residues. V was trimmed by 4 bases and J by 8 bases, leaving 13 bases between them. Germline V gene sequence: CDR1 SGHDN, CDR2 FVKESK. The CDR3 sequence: CASSLMKVRTQYF. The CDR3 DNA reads TGTGCCAGCAGCCTCATGAAGGTTCGTACGCAGTATTTT.

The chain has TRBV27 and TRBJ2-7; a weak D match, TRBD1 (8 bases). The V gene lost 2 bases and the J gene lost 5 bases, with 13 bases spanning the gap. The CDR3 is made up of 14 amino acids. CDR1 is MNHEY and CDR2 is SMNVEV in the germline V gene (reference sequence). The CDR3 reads CASSLSGTGNEQYF. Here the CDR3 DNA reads TGTGCCAGCAGTTTAAGCGGGACAGGCAACGAGCAGTACTTC.

CDR3 loop: CASSSTSGGAGEQYF. CDR3 DNA sequence: TGTGCCAGCAGCTCAACTAGCGGGGGGGCGGGGGAGCAGTACTTC. The chain combines TRBV5-6 with TRBJ2-7; 13 nucleotides agree with TRBD2. Trimming took 3 bases from V and 7 from J; bases not matched to a gene: 7. The CDR3 is 15 amino acids. The germline V gene has CDR1 SGHDT and CDR2 YYEEEE. Full variable domain (rest looked up from reference TRBV5-6 and TRBJ2-7): DAGVTQSPTHLIKTRGQQVTLRCSPKSGHDTVSWYQQALGQGPQFIFQYYEEEERQRGNFPDRFSGHQFPNYSSELNVNALLLGDSALYLCASSSTSGGAGEQYFGPGTRLTVT.

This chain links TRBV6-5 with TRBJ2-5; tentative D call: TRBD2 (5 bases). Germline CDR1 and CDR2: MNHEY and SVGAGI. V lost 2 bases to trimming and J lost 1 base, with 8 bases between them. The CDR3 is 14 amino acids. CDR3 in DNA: TGTGCCAGCAGTTACAGGACTCGCCAAGAGACCCAGTACTTC. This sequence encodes CASSYRTRQETQYF.

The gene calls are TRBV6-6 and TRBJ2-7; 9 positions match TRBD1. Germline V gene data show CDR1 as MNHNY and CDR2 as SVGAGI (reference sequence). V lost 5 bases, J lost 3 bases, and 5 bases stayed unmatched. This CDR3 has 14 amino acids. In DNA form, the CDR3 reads TGTGCCAGCAGTCCGGGACAGGGACTCTACGAGCAGTACTTC. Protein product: CASSPGQGLYEQYF.

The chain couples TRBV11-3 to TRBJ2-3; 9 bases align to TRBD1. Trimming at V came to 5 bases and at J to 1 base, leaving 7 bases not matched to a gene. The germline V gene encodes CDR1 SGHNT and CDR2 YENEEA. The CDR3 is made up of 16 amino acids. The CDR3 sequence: CASSARQGGGTDTQYF. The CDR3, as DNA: TGTGCCAGCAGCGCAAGACAGGGGGGTGGCACAGATACGCAGTATTTT. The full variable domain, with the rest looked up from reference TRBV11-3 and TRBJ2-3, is EAGVVQSPRYKIIEKKQPVAFWCNPISGHNTLYWYLQNLGQGPELLIRYENEEAVDDSQLPKDRFSAERLKGVDSTLKIQPAELGDSAVYLCASSARQGGGTDTQYFGPGTRLTVL.

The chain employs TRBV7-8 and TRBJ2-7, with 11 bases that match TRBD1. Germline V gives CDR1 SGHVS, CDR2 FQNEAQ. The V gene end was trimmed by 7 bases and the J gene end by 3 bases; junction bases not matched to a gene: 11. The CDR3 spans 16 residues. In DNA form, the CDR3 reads TGTGCCAGCACCCACTTGAGGACAGGGGGCGTCTACGAGCAGTACTTC. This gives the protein CASTHLRTGGVYEQYF.